This TCR beta chain was sequenced during a study of sequential checkpoint blockade in melanoma. Study at large: Patients were randomized 1:1 to nivolumab-then-ipilimumab or ipilimumab-then-nivolumab first-line. Both treatment sequences were followed by maintenance nivolumab.

The protocol was immunoSEQ multiplex PCR, while the TCRdb copy is restricted to in-frame clones and leaves out a portion. The sample lists roughly 5,100 clones, about 73% occurring once. Specified treatment: randomized to nivolumab then ipilimumab (arm A) or the reverse (arm B). Patients had received no earlier DNA-damaging chemotherapy. Sorted cells were live CD3+CD8+, lacking CD19 and CD56, from PBMCs. Between the trimmed V and J ends, which lost 5 bases and 3 bases, there was a span of 16 bases. The V gene's germline CDR1 is MNHEY and CDR2 SMNVEV (reference sequence). This CDR3 contains 15 residues.

This TCR derives from a human donor with melanoma. Specimen: CD8+ T cells sorted from blood (inferred from file names), collected from a patient given nivolumab and ipilimumab in sequence. V and J are TRBV27 and TRBJ1-2, with D unresolved. This CDR3 is CASSPPGIRHYGYTF. The CDR3 nucleotides are TGTGCCAGCAGTCCTCCGGGGATTCGCCACTATGGCTACACCTTC.